The rows below give T cell receptor beta chains drawn from one sample of a study of technical replicates of blood from a few donors. The repertoire was sequenced with immunoSEQ multiplex PCR; TCRdb's copy has only in-frame clones and lacks some. This table holds 85,000 to 100,000 clones, about 94% found once. The material sequenced was T cells isolated from PBMCs. These receptors were collected from a human donor in good health. Both conserved end residues are part of each CDR3. A D gene is named only where the DNA matches it firmly. Size is stated for part of the rows, as once, few or many counts, or as a class when the clone is expanded.

.,.,TRBJ1-2,16,TRBV28,CASSFHPQVSFRGYTF,TGTGCCAGCAGTTTCCACCCACAGGTTTCATTTCGTGGCTACACCTTC
once,TRBD1,TRBJ2-2,18,TRBV6-1,CASSEVGVVTGGTGELFF,TGTGCCAGCAGTGAAGTAGGGGTCGTAACAGGGGGAACCGGGGAGCTGTTTTTT
.,.,TRBJ1-1,15,TRBV5-5,CASSSYGQSNTEAFF,TGTGCCAGCAGCTCATACGGACAGTCAAACACTGAAGCTTTCTTT
once,.,TRBJ1-2,15,TRBV6-1,CASSDLGRELYGYTF,TGTGCCAGCAGCGATCTTGGGCGGGAACTATATGGCTACACCTTC
.,.,TRBJ1-3,10,TRBV6-5,CAPLGNTIYF,TGTGCCCCCCTTGGAAACACCATATATTTT
.,TRBD2,TRBJ2-1,16,TRBV7-9,CASSPSGRLLRNEQFF,TGTGCCAGCAGTCCCAGCGGGAGGCTTTTACGGAATGAGCAGTTCTTC
.,.,TRBJ1-1,13,TRBV30,CAWSTGGNTEAFF,TGTGCCTGGAGCACAGGTGGGAACACTGAAGCTTTCTTT
.,.,TRBJ1-1,14,TRBV11-2,CASSRPPTDTEAFF,TGTGCCAGCAGCCGACCTCCGACAGACACTGAAGCTTTCTTT
.,TRBD2,TRBJ2-7,16,TRBV7-6,CASSPGTSGSHYEQYF,TGTGCCAGCAGCCCTGGGACTAGCGGGAGTCACTACGAGCAGTACTTC
.,TRBD1,TRBJ2-7,15,TRBV5-1,CASSWDRAAYGEQYF,TGCGCCAGCAGCTGGGACAGGGCAGCCTATGGCGAGCAGTACTTC
once,.,TRBJ1-3,13,TRBV5-1,CASSLERGDTIYF,TGCGCCAGCAGCTTGGAACGGGGGGACACCATATATTTT
.,TRBD2,TRBJ2-4,17,TRBV2,CASSERASGLAKNIQYF,TGTGCCAGCAGTGAAAGGGCTAGCGGGCTAGCCAAAAACATTCAGTACTTC
.,TRBD1,TRBJ2-7,13,TRBV28,CASRTGGDYEQYF,TGTGCCAGCAGGACAGGGGGTGACTACGAGCAGTACTTC
.,TRBD2,TRBJ2-1,13,TRBV29-1,CSGGFVAGVEQFF,TGCAGCGGAGGGTTCGTAGCGGGAGTTGAGCAGTTCTTC
.,.,TRBJ2-7,13,TRBV5-5,CASSLASSYEQYF,TGTGCCAGCAGCCTCGCTAGCTCCTACGAGCAGTACTTC
.,.,TRBJ2-5,16,TRBV11-2,CASSSVKGGYSETQYF,TGTGCCAGCAGCTCAGTGAAAGGAGGGTATTCGGAGACCCAGTACTTC
.,.,TRBJ1-6,14,TRBV13,CASSRGLGNSPLHF,TGTGCCAGCAGCCGGGGGTTGGGTAATTCACCCCTCCACTTT
.,TRBD1,TRBJ2-7,18,TRBV23-1,CASSPPPSRDRGIYEQYF,TGCGCCAGCAGTCCACCCCCGTCCCGGGACAGGGGGATCTACGAGCAGTACTTC
.,TRBD1,TRBJ2-7,16,TRBV6-5,CASNYSVTGLSYEQYF,TGTGCCAGCAATTACTCCGTGACAGGGCTCTCCTACGAGCAGTACTTC
once,.,TRBJ2-7,15,TRBV10-1,CASSRAGIHPYEQYF,TGCGCCAGCTCCCGCGCCGGGATACATCCCTACGAGCAGTACTTC
.,.,TRBJ2-2,15,TRBV5-4,CASSLRQLHFGELFF,TGTGCCAGCAGCTTGAGACAGCTCCACTTCGGGGAGCTGTTTTTT
.,TRBD2,TRBJ2-3,17,TRBV4-2,CASSQEGLLAGVDTQYF,TGTGCCAGCAGCCAAGAGGGGCTACTAGCGGGAGTAGATACGCAGTATTTT
.,.,TRBJ2-2,12,TRBV6-5,CASITALGELFF,TGTGCCAGCATCACCGCCCTAGGGGAGCTGTTTTTT
.,.,TRBJ2-5,13,TRBV7-7,CASSLGLQETQYF,TGTGCTAGCAGCTTAGGGCTCCAAGAGACCCAGTACTTC
.,.,TRBJ2-3,13,TRBV2,CASSEGYRDTQYF,TGTGCCAGCAGTGAAGGTTACCGGGATACGCAGTATTTT
.,.,TRBJ1-6,13,TRBV10-3,CAIRDSTDSPLHF,TGTGCCATCAGAGACAGTACGGATTCACCCCTCCACTTT
.,TRBD1,TRBJ2-2,15,TRBV9,CASSVTGGKAGELFF,TGTGCCAGCAGCGTAACAGGGGGAAAGGCCGGGGAGCTGTTTTTT
.,.,TRBJ1-2,16,TRBV12-5,CASGLVTGQLMMGYTF,TGTGCTAGTGGTTTGGTAACAGGACAGCTTATGATGGGCTACACCTTC
.,.,TRBJ2-3,14,TRBV28,CASSQSGGTDTQYF,TGTGCCAGCAGCCAATCCGGGGGCACAGATACGCAGTATTTT
.,.,TRBJ2-5,15,TRBV28,CASSPVGGIQETQYF,TGTGCCAGCAGTCCTGTGGGGGGAATCCAAGAGACCCAGTACTTC
.,TRBD1,TRBJ2-7,16,TRBV5-1,CASSTYRDRGPHEQYF,TGCGCCAGCAGCACCTACCGGGACAGGGGGCCCCACGAGCAGTACTTC
.,.,TRBJ1-2,14,TRBV5-4,CASSLAATGYGYTF,TGTGCCAGCAGCTTGGCTGCGACAGGCTATGGCTACACCTTC
.,.,TRBJ2-2,14,TRBV7-3,CASSLERFTGELFF,TGTGCCAGCAGCTTAGAGCGGTTTACCGGGGAGCTGTTTTTT
.,.,TRBJ2-7,12,TRBV18,CATSGGSYEQYF,TGTGCCACCTCCGGGGGTAGCTACGAGCAGTACTTC
.,TRBD2,TRBJ2-1,16,TRBV28,CASSSLAGVAYNEQFF,TGTGCCAGCAGTTCCTTAGCGGGAGTAGCCTACAATGAGCAGTTCTTC
.,.,TRBJ2-2,15,TRBV5-1,CASSFGGTNTGELFF,TGCGCCAGCAGCTTTGGCGGTACGAACACCGGGGAGCTGTTTTTT
.,TRBD1,TRBJ2-7,15,TRBV5-5,CASSLYGQASYEQYF,TGTGCCAGCAGCTTGTACGGACAGGCCTCCTACGAGCAGTACTTC
.,TRBD1,TRBJ1-5,14,TRBV15,CATSREGTGTPQHF,TGTGCCACCAGCAGAGAGGGGACAGGGACACCCCAGCATTTT
.,TRBD1,TRBJ1-1,18,TRBV19,CASAGPPGQGNLNTEAFF,TGTGCCAGCGCCGGACCCCCGGGACAGGGAAACTTGAACACTGAAGCTTTCTTT
.,TRBD2,TRBJ2-2,18,TRBV28,CASSPGSLAGDRAGELFF,TGTGCCAGCAGTCCAGGGTCGCTAGCGGGAGATCGGGCCGGGGAGCTGTTTTTT
.,TRBD2,TRBJ2-1,15,TRBV6-5,CASSYGRGAYNEQFF,TGTGCCAGCAGTTACGGGCGGGGGGCCTACAATGAGCAGTTCTTC
.,.,TRBJ2-1,15,TRBV6-1,CASSEVGSRYNEQFF,TGTGCCAGCAGTGAAGTGGGCAGCCGCTACAATGAGCAGTTCTTC
.,.,TRBJ1-5,14,TRBV19,CASSIWSPHQPQHF,TGTGCCAGTAGTATTTGGAGCCCTCATCAGCCCCAGCATTTT
.,.,TRBJ1-1,14,TRBV29-1,CSATPGGGNTEAFF,TGCAGCGCCACTCCCGGGGGGGGGAACACTGAAGCTTTCTTT
.,TRBD2,TRBJ2-1,17,TRBV13,CASSSKGRLAGVYEQFF,TGTGCCAGCAGCTCGAAAGGGCGACTAGCGGGAGTTTATGAGCAGTTCTTC
.,.,TRBJ2-7,13,TRBV5-1,CASSLEASSEQYF,TGCGCCAGCAGCTTGGAAGCGAGTTCCGAGCAGTACTTC
.,TRBD2,TRBJ2-3,18,TRBV10-1,CASSESTIGLGVRDTQYF,TGCGCCAGCAGTGAGTCGACCATAGGACTAGGAGTGAGGGATACGCAGTATTTT
.,.,TRBJ1-1,16,TRBV7-3,CASSSTARGMNTEAFF,TGTGCCAGCAGCTCTACGGCCAGAGGGATGAACACTGAAGCTTTCTTT
.,TRBD1,TRBJ2-5,16,TRBV11-3,CASSIRTGGAPETQYF,TGTGCCAGCAGCATACGTACAGGGGGCGCGCCCGAGACCCAGTACTTC
.,.,TRBJ1-2,12,TRBV30,CAWSLDLYGYTF,TGTGCCTGGAGTCTAGACCTCTATGGCTACACCTTC
.,TRBD2,TRBJ2-3,19,TRBV4-1,CASSLTPSGTSGRSDTQYF,TGCGCCAGCAGCCTAACTCCATCCGGGACTAGCGGGAGGTCAGATACGCAGTATTTT
.,TRBD1,TRBJ2-7,14,TRBV5-5,CASSGGTGEYEQYF,TGTGCCAGCAGCGGGGGGACAGGGGAATACGAGCAGTACTTC
.,.,TRBJ1-5,17,TRBV7-8,CASSPHLGGVSNQPQHF,TGTGCCAGCAGCCCTCACCTGGGAGGAGTTAGCAATCAGCCCCAGCATTTT
.,TRBD2,TRBJ2-3,19,TRBV7-2,CASSRSTSGRASSTDTQYF,TGTGCCAGCAGCCGTTCTACTAGCGGGAGGGCCAGTTCCACAGATACGCAGTATTTT
.,TRBD1,TRBJ1-1,14,TRBV28,CASNTGGEGTEAFF,TGTGCCAGCAATACAGGGGGCGAGGGCACTGAAGCTTTCTTT
.,TRBD1,TRBJ1-1,13,TRBV9,CASSRQGRDEAFF,TGTGCCAGCAGTCGACAGGGGCGTGATGAAGCTTTCTTT
.,.,TRBJ2-5,15,TRBV27,CASSPRRADPGTQYF,TGTGCCAGCAGTCCCCGCAGGGCCGACCCGGGGACCCAGTACTTC
.,TRBD2,TRBJ2-1,15,TRBV2,CASSVGAGAYNEQFF,TGTGCCAGCAGTGTCGGAGCGGGAGCCTACAATGAGCAGTTCTTC
.,TRBD1,TRBJ1-1,14,TRBV5-4,CASSLGQGVNEAFF,TGTGCCAGCAGCTTGGGCCAGGGGGTAAATGAAGCTTTCTTT
.,TRBD2,TRBJ2-4,13,TRBV28,CASLKREVSIQYF,TGTGCCAGCCTGAAGCGGGAGGTTTCTATTCAGTACTTC